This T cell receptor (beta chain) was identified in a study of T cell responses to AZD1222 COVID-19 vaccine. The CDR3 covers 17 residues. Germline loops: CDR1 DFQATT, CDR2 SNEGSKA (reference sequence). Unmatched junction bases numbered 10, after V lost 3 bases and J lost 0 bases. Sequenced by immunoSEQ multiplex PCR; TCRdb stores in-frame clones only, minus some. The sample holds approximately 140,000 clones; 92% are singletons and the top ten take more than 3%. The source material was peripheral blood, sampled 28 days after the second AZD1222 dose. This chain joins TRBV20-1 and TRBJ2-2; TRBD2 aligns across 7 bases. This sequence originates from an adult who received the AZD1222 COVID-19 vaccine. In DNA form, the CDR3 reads TGCAGTGCTAGTAAGGCGGGAGTTAGCGCGAACACCGGGGAGCTGTTTTTT. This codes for CSASKAGVSANTGELFF.